This entry features one TCR beta chain sequence. Its antigen is unknown. Sequencing used immunoSEQ multiplex PCR; TCRdb keeps in-frame clones, though not all of them. Altogether fewer than 120,000 clones are present, less than 95% being singletons, with the ten largest covering over 6%. This record belongs to a study of T cell responses to AZD1222 COVID-19 vaccine. V shed 7 bases, J shed 4 bases, and the junction held 8 bases outside the gene matches. CDR1 is MNHEY and CDR2 is SVGAGI in the germline V gene. The CDR3 totals 14 residues. Study conclusions and caveats: At study baseline, merely five or six AZD1222 recipients were seropositive.

The J gene is TRBJ1-1, the V gene TRBV6-5; 8 positions match TRBD1. The sequences come from peripheral blood, collected on day 0 of AZD1222 vaccination. The sequence was obtained from an adult in good health. The CDR3: CASTRQGTSTEAFF. The DNA for the CDR3 is TGTGCCAGCACGCGACAGGGGACGAGCACTGAAGCTTTCTTT.